Each of the 25 T cell receptor beta chains below was sequenced from the same sample in a study of blood T cells in healthy people across ages. A second roughly 6 to 11 cycle PCR used barcoded and J-beta primers. TCRdb reprocessed the 5' RACE reads via MiXCR and lists one record per CDR3 protein. The repertoire has roughly 1.5 million distinct CDR3 sequences, 35% to 45% of them found once; the top ten carry around 4%. Sequencing was carried out using blood. Every receptor here comes from a woman aged 18-35 years in good health.

This clonotype was detected only a few times. The V call is TRBV7-9, the J call TRBJ2-3; 7 bases align to TRBD2. CDR1 and CDR2 (germline): SEHNR, FQNEAQ (reference sequence). The CDR3 runs to 17 residues. V lost 1 base to trimming and J lost 5 bases; unmatched junction nucleotides: 12. The CDR3 protein is CASSLGYLAAEGDTQYF. CDR3 DNA: TGTGCCAGCAGCTTAGGATACCTAGCGGCAGAGGGAGATACGCAGTATTTT.

Ten or more counts support this clonotype. This chain connects TRBV12-3 or TRBV12-4 to TRBJ1-2, with D possibly TRBD1 on 5 matching bases. Trimming shortened V by 5 bases and J by 5 bases, and 15 bases separated the two germline ends. The CDR3 consists of 14 residues. The CDR3 reads CASSPPGTGYGYTF. In DNA form, the CDR3 reads TGTGCCAGCAGTCCCCCGGGCACAGGATATGGCTACACCTTC.

In DNA form, the CDR3 reads TGCGCCAGCAGCGACAGGGAGGCTTCACCCCTCCACTTT. Translated, it gives CASSDREASPLHF. This chain links TRBV5-1 with TRBJ1-6; TRBD1 matches at 7 bases. Losses at the gene ends were 4 bases for V and 9 bases for J; bases not matched to a gene: 4. Germline V gene lookup returns CDR1 SGHRS and CDR2 YFSETQ. The CDR3 totals 13 residues.

This clonotype was detected once. The CDR3 DNA follows: TGTGCCTGCGCACCTAGGGCTAGCGGGATCACAGATACGCAGTATTTT. This codes for CACAPRASGITDTQYF. The chain couples TRBV11-1 to TRBJ2-3; TRBD2 matches 9 bases. The germline V gene encodes CDR1 SGHAT and CDR2 FQDESV (reference sequence). The CDR3 is 16 residues long. With 11 bases clipped from V and 2 bases from J, the junction kept 14 bases outside the gene matches.

This clonotype was recorded a few times. The CDR3: CASSSTGTGRTGELFF. The CDR3 bases are TGTGCCAGCAGTTCAACCGGGACAGGGAGGACCGGGGAGCTGTTTTTT. The rearrangement links TRBV6-5 to TRBJ2-2, with 9 bases aligning to TRBD1. Germline lookup yields CDR1 MNHEY and CDR2 SVGAGI. Unmatched junction bases numbered 8, after V lost 4 bases and J lost 5 bases. This CDR3 is 16 amino acids long.

The rearrangement joins TRBV27 to TRBJ2-1, with 8 positions matching TRBD2. There are 14 residues in the CDR3. With V trimmed by 5 bases and J by 10 bases, 10 bases remained unmatched. Germline V gives CDR1 MNHEY, CDR2 SMNVEV (reference sequence). CDR3 DNA: TGTGCCAGCAGTAGAATTCTAGCGGGTAGGGAGCAGTTCTTC. This gives the protein CASSRILAGREQFF.

DNA for the CDR3: TGTGCCAGCAGCTTAAGAGTCCGTGGACCAGGCGAGCAGTACTTC. It yields the protein CASSLRVRGPGEQYF. The chain links TRBV7-8 to TRBJ2-7; D is unclear. This CDR3 is 15 amino acids long. From germline, CDR1 is SGHVS and CDR2 FQNEAQ. Trimming left V 2 bases short and J 6 bases short, with 17 bases between.

This chain links TRBV24-1 with TRBJ2-5; a weak D match, TRBD1 (7 bases). The germline V and J ends were trimmed by 2 bases and 0 bases, with 12 bases remaining between them. The germline V gene encodes CDR1 KGHDR and CDR2 SFDVKD. The CDR3 sequence is 16 residues long. CDR3 nucleotide sequence: TGTGCCACCAGTGATTCGGCAGGGGGGTACCAAGAGACCCAGTACTTC. Protein: CATSDSAGGYQETQYF.

The rearrangement uses TRBV27 and TRBJ2-5, with 7 bases fitting TRBD2. Germline CDR1 and CDR2: MNHEY and SMNVEV (reference sequence). V shed 5 bases, J shed 11 bases, and the junction held 14 bases outside the gene matches. The CDR3 totals 14 residues. Written as DNA, the CDR3 is TGTGCCAGCAGTGGATGGACTAGTAGGAATGAGCAGTACTTC. Translation: CASSGWTSRNEQYF.

This chain joins TRBV2 and TRBJ2-1; 8 positions agree with TRBD2. CDR1 SNHLY and CDR2 FYNNEI come from the germline V gene. V shed 7 bases and J 13 bases; nucleotides not matched to a gene: 12. There are 13 residues in the CDR3. CDR3 sequence: CASTGTREETQFF. The CDR3, as DNA: TGTGCCAGCACCGGGACTAGGGAAGAGACCCAGTTCTTC.

The chain joins TRBV12-3 or TRBV12-4 to TRBJ2-1; TRBD2 aligns across 9 bases. Germline trimming cut 6 bases from V and 5 bases from J; bases unmatched to any gene: 8. The CDR3 has 15 residues. The CDR3 nucleotides read TGTGCCAGCAGGAAACTAGCGGGTGTGGACAATGAGCAGTTCTTC. This codes for CASRKLAGVDNEQFF.

This chain connects TRBV2 to TRBJ1-2; D gene uncertain. This CDR3 spans 13 amino acids. Trimming left V 4 bases short and J 2 bases short, with 8 bases between. Germline values: CDR1 SNHLY, CDR2 FYNNEI. As DNA, the CDR3 is TGTGCCAGCAGTGCGGAAGTAAACTATGGCTACACCTTC. This sequence encodes CASSAEVNYGYTF.

The chain couples TRBV7-9 to TRBJ2-5, with D unclear. This CDR3 region has 12 residues. Germline V gives CDR1 SEHNR, CDR2 FQNEAQ (reference sequence). V gave up 10 bases and J gave up 5 bases, with 14 bases separating them. CDR3 residues: CATALGRETQYF. CDR3 DNA sequence: TGTGCCACCGCACTTGGCCGGGAGACCCAGTACTTC.

The J gene is TRBJ1-1, the V gene TRBV20-1; TRBD1 might be the D (5 bases). Germline V gene sequence: CDR1 DFQATT, CDR2 SNEGSKA (reference sequence). There are 14 residues in the CDR3. V dropped 4 bases and J dropped 5 bases, with 17 bases sitting between them. CDR3 residues: CSAKNRPRGTEAFF. The CDR3 region has the DNA TGCAGTGCTAAAAACAGGCCCCGAGGAACTGAAGCTTTCTTT.

The V call is TRBV6-6, the J call TRBJ1-1; D is undetermined. Trimming removed 8 bases at V and 7 bases at J, with 14 bases between. This CDR3 contains 12 residues. CDR1 and CDR2 (germline): MNHNY, SVGAGI (reference sequence). The CDR3 is CASCDPLSEAFF. The DNA for the CDR3 is TGTGCCAGCTGCGACCCCCTTAGTGAAGCTTTCTTT.

The chain couples TRBV20-1 to TRBJ1-2; D remains unclear. V shed 0 bases and J shed 4 bases, with 12 bases lying between them. This CDR3 spans 14 amino acids. CDR1 and CDR2 from the germline V gene are DFQATT and SNEGSKA (reference sequence). CDR3 nucleotide sequence: TGCAGTGCTAGAGATCTTGGCGGAGGCTATGGCTACACCTTC. It is translated as CSARDLGGGYGYTF.

This chain joins TRBV11-1 and TRBJ2-7, with D tentatively TRBD2 (6 bases). The CDR3 length is 12 residues. Germline CDR1 reads SGHAT; CDR2 reads FQDESV (reference sequence). V lost 2 bases, J lost 10 bases, and 12 bases lay in between. The CDR3 protein is CASSLFASEQYF. CDR3 DNA: TGTGCCAGCAGCTTATTTGCTAGCGAACAGTACTTC.

V is TRBV18 and J is TRBJ1-3; D not resolved. Germline loops: CDR1 KGHSH, CDR2 LQKENI. The length of the CDR3 is 13 residues. V was pared by 3 bases and J by 6 bases, with 9 bases between. The CDR3 spells CASSPLDPNTIYF. The CDR3 nucleotides read TGTGCCAGCTCACCTCTCGACCCAAACACCATATATTTT.

This clonotype has a single count. This rearrangement joins TRBV7-9 to TRBJ1-1, with unresolved D. V lost 6 bases and J lost 6, with 8 bases in between. The CDR3 has 11 residues. Germline lookup yields CDR1 SEHNR and CDR2 FQNEAQ (reference sequence). CDR3 in DNA: TGTGCCAGCAGAGTAAACGCTGAAGCTTTCTTT. Translation gives CASRVNAEAFF.

Only a few counts were recorded for this clonotype. The chain has TRBV9 and TRBJ2-7; no reliable D call. CDR1 and CDR2 from the germline V gene are SGDLS and YYNGEE. The CDR3 is 12 residues long. The V and J ends lost 0 bases and 6 bases respectively, with 7 bases between them. The CDR3 coding sequence is TGTGCCAGCAGCGTAGATCAACGCGAGCAGTACTTC. Translation: CASSVDQREQYF.

This clonotype was seen a handful of times. This chain uses TRBV15 with TRBJ2-7, with 7 bases lining up with TRBD2. Per germline, CDR1 LNHNV and CDR2 YYDKDF (reference sequence). The CDR3 loop spans 15 amino acids. The V segment lost 5 bases and the J segment 2 bases; nucleotides outside the gene matches: 9. For the CDR3, the DNA is TGTGCCACCAGCCCTGGTGGGACTATAACCTACGAGCAGTACTTC. Encoded protein: CATSPGGTITYEQYF.

The V gene is TRBV7-9, the J gene TRBJ2-3, with 9 bases lining up with TRBD2. The V gene end was trimmed by 4 bases and the J gene end by 5 bases; junction bases not matched to a gene: 13. The CDR3 is made up of 17 amino acids. Germline CDR1 reads SEHNR; CDR2 reads FQNEAQ (reference sequence). The CDR3 region has the DNA TGTGCCAGCAGCTCAAATAGGCGTCTAGCGGGATTAGATACGCAGTATTTT. Its protein is CASSSNRRLAGLDTQYF.

There are a few counts of this clonotype. The chain links TRBV7-2 to TRBJ2-3; D may be TRBD2 (5 bases). There are 17 residues in the CDR3. The germline gives CDR1 SGHTA, CDR2 FQGNSA. Trimming cost V 0 bases and J 6 bases, with 19 bases left between them. The CDR3, as DNA: TGTGCCAGCAGCTTAGCGCATGCCGGGGTTCTGGGGGATACGCAGTATTTT. Its protein product is CASSLAHAGVLGDTQYF.

The V and J genes are TRBV12-3 or TRBV12-4 and TRBJ2-3, with D tentatively TRBD2 (5 bases). Trimming shortened V by 2 bases and J by 5 bases, and 11 bases separated the two germline ends. The CDR3 spans 14 residues. CDR3: CASSLRGSVDTQYF. The CDR3 nucleotides read TGTGCCAGCAGTTTAAGAGGGAGCGTAGATACGCAGTATTTT.

This clonotype was seen only a few times. The V call is TRBV7-9, the J call TRBJ1-2; D not resolved. The CDR3 runs 11 residues. The V end lost 5 bases, the J end lost 6 bases, and 7 bases lay between the germline ends. Germline-derived CDR1 and CDR2 are SEHNR and FQNEAQ (reference sequence). CDR3 protein: CASSAGHGYTF. The CDR3 DNA sequence: TGTGCCAGCAGCGCCGGGCATGGCTACACCTTC. The full variable domain, completed using reference TRBV7-9 and TRBJ1-2, is DTGVSQNPRHKITKRGQNVTFRCDPISEHNRLYWYRQTLGQGPEFLTYFQNEAQLEKSRLLSDRFSAERPKGSFSTLEIQRTEQGDSAMYLCASSAGHGYTFGSGTRLTVV.